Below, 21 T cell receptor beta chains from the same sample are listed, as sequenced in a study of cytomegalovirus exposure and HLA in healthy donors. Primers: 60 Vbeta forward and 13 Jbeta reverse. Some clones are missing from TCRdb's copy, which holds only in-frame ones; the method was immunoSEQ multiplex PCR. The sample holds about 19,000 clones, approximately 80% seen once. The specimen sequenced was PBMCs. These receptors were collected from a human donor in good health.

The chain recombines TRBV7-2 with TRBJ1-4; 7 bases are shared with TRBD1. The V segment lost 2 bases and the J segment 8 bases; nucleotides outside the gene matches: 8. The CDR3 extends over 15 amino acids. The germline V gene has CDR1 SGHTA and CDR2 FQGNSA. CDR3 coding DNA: TGTGCCAGCAGCTTATCTCAGGGGGGCTCGGAAAAACTGTTTTTT. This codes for CASSLSQGGSEKLFF. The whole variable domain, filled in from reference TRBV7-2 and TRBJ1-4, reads GAGVSQSPSNKVTEKGKDVELRCDPISGHTALYWYRQSLGQGLEFLIYFQGNSAPDKSGLPSDRFSAERTGGSVSTLTIQRTQQEDSAVYLCASSLSQGGSEKLFFGSGTQLSVL.

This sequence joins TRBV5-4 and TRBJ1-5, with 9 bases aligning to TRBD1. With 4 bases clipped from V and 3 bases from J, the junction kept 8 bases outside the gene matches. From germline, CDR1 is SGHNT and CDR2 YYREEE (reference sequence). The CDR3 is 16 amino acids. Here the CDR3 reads CASSTPGQGHNQPQHF. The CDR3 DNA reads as TGTGCCAGCAGCACGCCGGGACAGGGCCACAATCAGCCCCAGCATTTT.

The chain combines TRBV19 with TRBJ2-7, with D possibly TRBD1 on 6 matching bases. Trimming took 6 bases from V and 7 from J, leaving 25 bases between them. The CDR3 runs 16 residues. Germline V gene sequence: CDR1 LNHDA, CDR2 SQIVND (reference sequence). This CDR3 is CASSNTRDTYLGEQYF. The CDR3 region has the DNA TGTGCCAGTAGCAATACCCGGGACACTTACCTCGGGGAGCAGTACTTC.

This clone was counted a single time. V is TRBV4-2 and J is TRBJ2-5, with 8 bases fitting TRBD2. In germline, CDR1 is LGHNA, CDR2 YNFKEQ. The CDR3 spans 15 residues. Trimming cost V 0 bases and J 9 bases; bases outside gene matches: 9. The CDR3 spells CASSQEHSPGGAQYF. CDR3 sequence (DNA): TGTGCCAGCAGCCAAGAGCACTCCCCGGGGGGGGCCCAGTACTTC.

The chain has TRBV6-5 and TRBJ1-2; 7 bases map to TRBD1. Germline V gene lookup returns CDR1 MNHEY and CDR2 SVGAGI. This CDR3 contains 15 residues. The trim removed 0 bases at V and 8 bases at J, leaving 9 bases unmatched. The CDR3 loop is CASSYSQGQPGGYTF. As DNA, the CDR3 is TGTGCCAGCAGTTACTCGCAGGGACAGCCGGGCGGCTACACCTTC.

The CDR3 loop is CASSYQVGTIEQYF. The CDR3 DNA follows: TGTGCCAGCAGCTATCAAGTTGGGACAATCGAGCAGTACTTC. The J gene is TRBJ2-7, the V gene TRBV11-2; the D gene is possibly TRBD1 (6 bases). The germline V gene has CDR1 SGHAT and CDR2 FQNNGV. The CDR3 length is 14 residues. V lost 4 bases, J lost 6 bases, and 16 bases lay in between.

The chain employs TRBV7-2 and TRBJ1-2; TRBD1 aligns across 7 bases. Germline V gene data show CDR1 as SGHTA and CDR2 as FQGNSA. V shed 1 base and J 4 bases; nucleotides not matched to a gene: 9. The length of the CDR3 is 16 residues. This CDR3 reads CASSLGTGLSRYGYTF. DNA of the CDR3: TGTGCCAGCAGCTTAGGGACAGGCCTTTCCCGCTATGGCTACACCTTC.

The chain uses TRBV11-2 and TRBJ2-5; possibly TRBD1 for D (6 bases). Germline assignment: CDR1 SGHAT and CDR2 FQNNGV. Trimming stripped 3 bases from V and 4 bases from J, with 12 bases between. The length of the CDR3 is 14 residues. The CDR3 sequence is CASSFRDMGETQYF. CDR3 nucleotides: TGTGCCAGCAGCTTCCGGGACATGGGAGAGACCCAGTACTTC. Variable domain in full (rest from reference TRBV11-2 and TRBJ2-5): EAGVAQSPRYKIIEKRQSVAFWCNPISGHATLYWYQQILGQGPKLLIQFQNNGVVDDSQLPKDRFSAERLKGVDSTLKIQPAKLEDSAVYLCASSFRDMGETQYFGPGTRLLVL.

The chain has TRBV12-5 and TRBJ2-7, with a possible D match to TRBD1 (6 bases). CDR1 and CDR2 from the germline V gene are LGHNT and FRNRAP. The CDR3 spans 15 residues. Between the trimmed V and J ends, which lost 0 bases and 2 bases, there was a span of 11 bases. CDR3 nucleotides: TGTGCTAGTGGTTTGGTACGGCCAGGGGCCTACGAGCAGTACTTC. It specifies CASGLVRPGAYEQYF.

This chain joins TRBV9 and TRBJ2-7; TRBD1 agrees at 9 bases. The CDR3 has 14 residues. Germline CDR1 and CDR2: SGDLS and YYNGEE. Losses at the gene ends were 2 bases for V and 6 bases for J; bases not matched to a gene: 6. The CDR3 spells CASSVSGTGPEQYF. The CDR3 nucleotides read TGTGCCAGCAGCGTTAGTGGGACAGGGCCCGAGCAGTACTTC. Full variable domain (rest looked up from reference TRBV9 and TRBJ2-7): DSGVTQTPKHLITATGQRVTLRCSPRSGDLSVYWYQQSLDQGLQFLIQYYNGEERAKGNILERFSAQQFPDLHSELNLSSLELGDSALYFCASSVSGTGPEQYFGPGTRLTVT.

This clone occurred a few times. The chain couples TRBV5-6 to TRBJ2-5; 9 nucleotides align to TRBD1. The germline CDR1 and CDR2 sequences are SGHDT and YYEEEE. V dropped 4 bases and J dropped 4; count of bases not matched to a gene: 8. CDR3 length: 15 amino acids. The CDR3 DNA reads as TGTGCCAGCAGCCCGATATCGACAGGGGGAGAGACCCAGTACTTC. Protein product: CASSPISTGGETQYF.

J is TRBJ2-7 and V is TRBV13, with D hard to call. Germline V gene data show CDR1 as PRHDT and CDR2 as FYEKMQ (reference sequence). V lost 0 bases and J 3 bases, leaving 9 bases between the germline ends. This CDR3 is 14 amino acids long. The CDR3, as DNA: TGTGCCAGCAGCTTAGGCCAACAGCACTACGAGCAGTACTTC. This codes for CASSLGQQHYEQYF.

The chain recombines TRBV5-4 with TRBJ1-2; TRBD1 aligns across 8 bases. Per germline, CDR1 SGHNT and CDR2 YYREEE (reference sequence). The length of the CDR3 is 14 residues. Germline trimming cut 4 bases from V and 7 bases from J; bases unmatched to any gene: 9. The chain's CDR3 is CASSPDRAVSGYTF. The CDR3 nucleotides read TGTGCCAGCAGCCCGGACAGGGCCGTTAGTGGCTACACCTTC.

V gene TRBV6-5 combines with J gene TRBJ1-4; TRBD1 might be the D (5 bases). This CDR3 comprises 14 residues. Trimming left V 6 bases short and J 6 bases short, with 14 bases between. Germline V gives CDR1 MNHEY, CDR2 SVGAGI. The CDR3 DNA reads TGTGCCAGCAGAAGACAGCCCCGGGATGAAAAACTGTTTTTT. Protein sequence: CASRRQPRDEKLFF.

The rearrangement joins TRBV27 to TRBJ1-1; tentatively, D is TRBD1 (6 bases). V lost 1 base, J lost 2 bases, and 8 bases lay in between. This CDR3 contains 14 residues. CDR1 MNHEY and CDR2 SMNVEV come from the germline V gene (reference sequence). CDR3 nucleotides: TGTGCCAGCAGTTTATTCAGGGGTAACACTGAAGCTTTCTTT. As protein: CASSLFRGNTEAFF.

Here the CDR3 reads CASSSGLAGTGELFF. As DNA, the CDR3 is TGTGCCAGCAGCTCGGGACTAGCGGGGACCGGGGAGCTGTTTTTT. The rearrangement links TRBV7-2 to TRBJ2-2, with 13 nucleotides matching TRBD2. From germline, CDR1 is SGHTA and CDR2 FQGNSA. The CDR3 runs to 15 residues. With V trimmed by 4 bases and J by 5 bases, 1 base remained unmatched. Looking up the rest from reference TRBV7-2 and TRBJ2-2 gives the full variable domain: GAGVSQSPSNKVTEKGKDVELRCDPISGHTALYWYRQSLGQGLEFLIYFQGNSAPDKSGLPSDRFSAERTGGSVSTLTIQRTQQEDSAVYLCASSSGLAGTGELFFGEGSRLTVL.

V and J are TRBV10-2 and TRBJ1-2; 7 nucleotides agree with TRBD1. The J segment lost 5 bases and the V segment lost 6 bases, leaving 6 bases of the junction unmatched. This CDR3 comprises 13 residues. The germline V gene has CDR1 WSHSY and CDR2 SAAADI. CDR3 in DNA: TGCGCCAGCAGGCAGGGGGGAGAGTATGGCTACACCTTC. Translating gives CASRQGGEYGYTF.

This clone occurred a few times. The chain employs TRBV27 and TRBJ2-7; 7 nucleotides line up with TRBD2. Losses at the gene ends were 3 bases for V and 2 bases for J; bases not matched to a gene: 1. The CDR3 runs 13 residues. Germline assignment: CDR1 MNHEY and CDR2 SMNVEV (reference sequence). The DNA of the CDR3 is TGTGCCAGCAGTTTTGGGAGGGCCTACGAGCAGTACTTC. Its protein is CASSFGRAYEQYF.

The CDR3 bases are TGCGCCAGCAGCTTGGCACTAGCGGGAGTCAATGAGCAGTTCTTC. Residues: CASSLALAGVNEQFF. This chain connects TRBV5-1 to TRBJ2-1, with 11 bases lining up with TRBD2. V trimming: 0 bases; J trimming: 6 bases; junction bases outside the gene matches: 2. The germline CDR1 and CDR2 sequences are SGHRS and YFSETQ. This CDR3 is built from 15 residues.

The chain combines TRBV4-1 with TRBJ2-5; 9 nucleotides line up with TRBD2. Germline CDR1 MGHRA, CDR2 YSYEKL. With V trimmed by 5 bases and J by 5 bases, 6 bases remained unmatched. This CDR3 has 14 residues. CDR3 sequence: CASSDLAGEETQYF. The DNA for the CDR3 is TGCGCCAGCAGCGATTTAGCGGGAGAGGAGACCCAGTACTTC.

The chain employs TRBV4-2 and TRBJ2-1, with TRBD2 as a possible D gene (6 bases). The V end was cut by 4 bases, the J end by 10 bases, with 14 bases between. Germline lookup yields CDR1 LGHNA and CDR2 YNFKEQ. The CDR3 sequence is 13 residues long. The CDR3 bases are TGTGCCAGCAGCCCACGACTAGTAGGGGAGCAGTTCTTC. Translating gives CASSPRLVGEQFF.